This TCR beta chain is drawn from a study of blood T cell repertoires in COVID-19. At the level of the study: From the United States, Italy and Spain came samples of acute and convalescent COVID-19. PBMCs, B-cell-depleted T cells, or T cells provided the cDNA or gDNA that made up the material.

CDR1 and CDR2 from the germline V gene are SGHVS and FNYEAQ. The CDR3 covers 17 residues. V lost 4 bases and J 1 base, leaving 19 bases between the germline ends. As originally analysed: Nucleated cell number was recorded as an estimate derived from reference gene primer amplification. The protocol was immunoSEQ multiplex PCR, while the TCRdb copy is restricted to in-frame clones and leaves out a portion. D and trimming come from the DNA, and the V and J calls and clone size come from that table. This table holds about 73,000 clones, roughly four fifths found once. The chain employs TRBV7-6 and TRBJ1-1, with a tentative D call TRBD1 (6 bases). This clonotype was sampled from a human donor in a cohort sampled during active COVID-19. Sequencing was performed on peripheral blood. DNA of the CDR3: TGTGCCAGCAGCTCCACTTTGACAGGCACGCCGAACACTGAAGCTTTCTTT. Protein product: CASSSTLTGTPNTEAFF.